This T cell receptor (beta chain) comes out of a study of blood T cell repertoires in COVID-19. Measured with immunoSEQ multiplex PCR; TCRdb has only the in-frame clones, and not every one. This sample yields about 120,000 clones, of which around 90% are seen a single time; 3.8% belongs to the top ten. Sequenced sample: peripheral blood. The TCR was taken from a woman aged 60-70 years with COVID-19, enrolled during active disease.

CDR3 coding DNA: TGTGCCAGCAGTCCTGTACTAGCGGGGGGCGAGAAAAATACGCAGTATTTT. Amino acid sequence: CASSPVLAGGEKNTQYF. The V call is TRBV4-2, the J call TRBJ2-3, with 12 bases fitting TRBD2. This CDR3 region has 17 residues. Per germline, CDR1 LGHNA and CDR2 YNFKEQ. The ends lost 6 bases at V and 7 bases at J; junction bases unmatched: 14.